The rows below give T cell receptor beta chains drawn from one sample of a study of blood T cell repertoires in COVID-19. TCRdb keeps only in-frame clones here, not all; method: immunoSEQ multiplex PCR. The sample consists of 100,000 to 150,000 clones, about 80% of them appearing once. Sequencing input: peripheral blood. The receptors were gathered from a man aged 35 to 55 with active or convalescent COVID-19. The CDR3 runs from the conserved cysteine through the conserved F or W. The order of the fields is V gene, J gene, D gene, clone size, CDR3 DNA, CDR3 protein. D genes are given only for firm matches. Not every row has a clone size; where given, it reads once, few, many or a size class.

TRBV7-9	TRBJ2-5	TRBD2	.	TGTGCCAGCAGCTTAGACGGGGGGAACCAAGAGACCCAGTACTTC	CASSLDGGNQETQYF
TRBV4-3	TRBJ2-7	.	once	TGCGCCAGCAGCCAAGAAACAGGAGCCTCCTCCTACGAGCAGTACTTC	CASSQETGASSYEQYF
TRBV3-1/TRBV3-2	TRBJ1-2	TRBD1	.	TGTGCCAGCAGCCCTGGAGGGGGCGGCGGCTATGGCTACACCTTC	CASSPGGGGGYGYTF
TRBV7-2	TRBJ1-2	TRBD1	.	TGTGCCAGCAGCCCAGGGACAGGGGTTTTTGACTATGGCTACACCTTC	CASSPGTGVFDYGYTF
TRBV7-8	TRBJ1-5	.	.	TGTGCCAGCAGCCCGCTGGGCGTCGGCAATCAGCCCCAGCATTTT	CASSPLGVGNQPQHF
TRBV3-1/TRBV3-2	TRBJ1-2	.	few	TGTGCCAGCAGCCTCCGTGAGGGGGGGTACGGCTACACCTTC	CASSLREGGYGYTF
TRBV18	TRBJ2-7	TRBD1	.	TGTGCCAGCTCACCTCCGGGACAGGGCAAAAAATCCCGTTACGAGCAGTACTTC	CASSPPGQGKKSRYEQYF
TRBV6-5	TRBJ1-3	.	few	TGTGCCAGCAGCCTCGCGCAGGGGAGAAACACCATATATTTT	CASSLAQGRNTIYF
TRBV6-2/TRBV6-3	TRBJ1-5	TRBD1	.	TGTGCCAGCAGTTATGGGCAGGGGGCAAAAATGGCCCAGCATTTT	CASSYGQGAKMAQHF
TRBV29-1	TRBJ1-1	.	.	TGCAGCGTCCCAAAGACTATGAACACTGAAGCTTTCTTT	CSVPKTMNTEAFF
TRBV5-1	TRBJ2-7	.	.	TGCGCCAGCAGCTTGGTCGCGGGGCGTGAGCAGTACTTC	CASSLVAGREQYF
TRBV5-1	TRBJ2-3	TRBD2	.	TGCGCTACAAAAGGCGGGAGAGGCACAGATACGCAGTATTTT	CATKGGRGTDTQYF